These 25 T cell receptor beta chains originate from one sample sequenced in a study of neoadjuvant anti-PD-1 for oral cavity cancer. Measured with immunoSEQ multiplex PCR; TCRdb has only the in-frame clones, and not every one. The table includes approximately 67,000 clones, approximately 82% detected once. The material was PBMCs, obtained before nivolumab (anti-PD-1) treatment. These receptor sequences come from a person between 40 and 85 years old with oral cavity squamous cell carcinoma.

V is TRBV7-8 and J is TRBJ1-1; 10 bases agree with TRBD1. CDR3 size: 14 residues. Losses at the gene ends were 5 bases for V and 11 bases for J; bases not matched to a gene: 11. CDR1 and CDR2 from the germline V gene are SGHVS and FQNEAQ. CDR3 protein: CASSQLRTGGRAFF. The CDR3 bases are TGTGCCAGCAGCCAACTTCGGACAGGGGGTAGGGCTTTCTTT.

The chain joins TRBV7-9 to TRBJ1-5; maybe TRBD1 (6 bases). V shed 5 bases and J shed 1 base, with 12 bases lying between them. Germline loops: CDR1 SEHNR, CDR2 FQNEAQ (reference sequence). The CDR3 loop spans 15 amino acids. The CDR3 region is CASSKQGTSNQPQHF. The DNA for the CDR3 is TGTGCCAGCAGCAAACAGGGTACAAGCAATCAGCCCCAGCATTTT. Combining the CDR3 with reference TRBV7-9 and TRBJ1-5 gives the whole variable domain DTGVSQNPRHKITKRGQNVTFRCDPISEHNRLYWYRQTLGQGPEFLTYFQNEAQLEKSRLLSDRFSAERPKGSFSTLEIQRTEQGDSAMYLCASSKQGTSNQPQHFGDGTRLSIL.

The rearrangement uses TRBV11-2 and TRBJ2-5; a possible D gene is TRBD1 (5 bases). The CDR3 has 15 amino acids. The germline V gene has CDR1 SGHAT and CDR2 FQNNGV. The V end was cut by 5 bases, the J end by 0 bases, with 13 bases between. In DNA, the CDR3 is TGTGCCAGCAGCCCCCACGTAGGGGACCAAGAGACCCAGTACTTC. Translation: CASSPHVGDQETQYF.

This clone was picked up one time. The V and J genes are TRBV11-3 and TRBJ2-1; D is tentatively TRBD1 or TRBD2 (6 bases each). The CDR3 is 16 amino acids. Germline CDR1 SGHNT, CDR2 YENEEA. The V and J ends lost 0 bases and 7 bases respectively, with 16 bases between them. The CDR3 loop reads CASSLDPPGAGNEQFF. In DNA form, the CDR3 reads TGTGCCAGCAGCTTAGATCCCCCAGGGGCGGGAAATGAGCAGTTCTTC.

The chain combines TRBV6-5 with TRBJ1-1; TRBD1 might be the D (5 bases). V was trimmed by 7 bases and J by 4 bases, leaving 13 bases between them. The CDR3 covers 13 residues. Germline V gene data show CDR1 as MNHEY and CDR2 as SVGAGI. The chain's CDR3 is CASTSGFGTEAFF. CDR3 nucleotides: TGTGCCAGCACCTCAGGGTTCGGCACTGAAGCTTTCTTT.

The rearrangement joins TRBV5-6 to TRBJ2-7; D uncertain. CDR1 and CDR2 (germline): SGHDT, YYEEEE. V gave up 3 bases and J gave up 2 bases, with 3 bases separating them. The CDR3 sequence is 11 residues long. CDR3: CASSSAYEQYF. CDR3 coding DNA: TGTGCCAGCAGCTCAGCCTACGAGCAGTACTTC. The complete variable domain, with remaining parts taken from reference TRBV5-6 and TRBJ2-7, reads DAGVTQSPTHLIKTRGQQVTLRCSPKSGHDTVSWYQQALGQGPQFIFQYYEEEERQRGNFPDRFSGHQFPNYSSELNVNALLLGDSALYLCASSSAYEQYFGPGTRLTVT.

The chain recombines TRBV5-1 with TRBJ1-1; D not certain. The ends were cut back, 0 bases at V and 5 bases at J, with 11 bases in the middle. This CDR3 has 14 residues. Germline CDR1 is SGHRS and CDR2 is YFSETQ. The CDR3 DNA is TGCGCCAGCAGCTTGGACGGGGTGTGGACTGAAGCTTTCTTT. Translated, it gives CASSLDGVWTEAFF.

The chain carries TRBV4-1 and TRBJ1-3; D gene unclear. CDR1 MGHRA and CDR2 YSYEKL come from the germline V gene. This CDR3 spans 14 amino acids. The V gene lost 0 bases and the J gene lost 0 bases, with 3 bases spanning the gap. The CDR3 DNA sequence: TGCGCCAGCAGCCAAGATTACTCTGGAAACACCATATATTTT. Translation gives CASSQDYSGNTIYF.

The rearrangement uses TRBV20-1 and TRBJ2-7; 7 bases fit TRBD2. CDR3 size: 10 residues. V lost 1 base to trimming and J lost 11 bases; unmatched junction nucleotides: 2. The V gene's germline CDR1 is DFQATT and CDR2 SNEGSKA (reference sequence). The CDR3 region is CSARVAGEYF. Here the CDR3 DNA reads TGCAGTGCTAGAGTGGCGGGGGAGTACTTC.

The CDR3 DNA is TGCGCCAGCAGCCAAGTAGGGGGCGCCCACAATGAGCAGTTCTTC. It encodes CASSQVGGAHNEQFF. The rearrangement uses TRBV4-1 and TRBJ2-1; TRBD1 agrees at 7 bases. CDR1 and CDR2 (germline): MGHRA, YSYEKL. Trimming removed 1 base from V and 5 bases from J; junction bases left unmatched: 5. This CDR3 has 15 residues.

The gene calls are TRBV10-3 and TRBJ2-2, with D hard to call. Germline V lookup: CDR1 ENHRY, CDR2 SYGVKD. The CDR3 totals 15 residues. V was cut by 0 bases and J by 8 bases, with 13 bases left in between. This chain's CDR3 is CAISESIRSFGELFF. The CDR3 bases are TGTGCCATCAGTGAGTCTATTAGGAGTTTTGGGGAGCTGTTTTTT.

With regard to this clone: The junction and the germline gene differ at one end; a read error may be behind it. The V call is TRBV19, the J call TRBJ2-3; D uncertain. Germline CDR1 is LNHDA and CDR2 is SQIVND (reference sequence). The CDR3 runs 12 residues. CDR3 sequence reads: CASSTRHGWPIF. The CDR3 region has the DNA TGTGCCAGTAGTACTAGACACGGCTGGCCCATTTTT.

This chain links TRBV28 with TRBJ2-5; D is undetermined. Germline CDR1 MDHEN, CDR2 SYDVKM. Trimming stripped 1 base from V and 0 bases from J, with 0 bases between. The CDR3 runs 12 residues. The CDR3 DNA sequence: TGTGCCAGCAGTTTATACCAAGAGACCCAGTACTTC. This encodes CASSLYQETQYF.

The J gene is TRBJ2-1, the V gene TRBV30; D may be TRBD2 (5 bases). Per germline, CDR1 GTSNPN and CDR2 SVGIG (reference sequence). The CDR3 length is 23 residues. V lost 2 bases and J lost 2, with 37 bases in between. DNA for the CDR3: TGTGCCTGGAGTACCCTGTACGGGATCTTAGGGCGGACGGCGGCCACCCCCTACAATGAGCAGTTCTTC. Translated, it gives CAWSTLYGILGRTAATPYNEQFF.

The V and J genes are TRBV10-1 and TRBJ2-2, with D possibly matching TRBD1 (6 bases). CDR3 size: 13 residues. Germline V lookup: CDR1 WNHNN, CDR2 SYGVQD (reference sequence). V lost 5 bases and J lost 7, with 11 bases in between. In DNA, the CDR3 is TGCGCCAGCAGTCGACAGGAGAACGGGGAGCTGTTTTTT. Translating gives CASSRQENGELFF.

This sequence joins TRBV2 and TRBJ1-4; TRBD1 matches 7 bases. The germline V gene encodes CDR1 SNHLY and CDR2 FYNNEI. The CDR3 extends over 15 amino acids. V trimming: 4 bases; J trimming: 4 bases; junction bases outside the gene matches: 6. This CDR3 is CASSGRGGSNEKLFF. The DNA of the CDR3 is TGTGCCAGCAGTGGTAGAGGGGGCAGTAATGAAAAACTGTTTTTT.

In DNA, the CDR3 is TGTGCCAGCAGCTTGGGACAGGGGGCCATCTATGGCTACACCTTC. This encodes CASSLGQGAIYGYTF. The rearrangement links TRBV9 to TRBJ1-2; 12 nucleotides match TRBD1. The CDR3 consists of 15 residues. V lost 4 bases to trimming and J lost 4 bases; unmatched junction nucleotides: 5. CDR1 is SGDLS and CDR2 is YYNGEE in the germline V gene. The variable domain in full, completed from reference TRBV9 and TRBJ1-2, reads DSGVTQTPKHLITATGQRVTLRCSPRSGDLSVYWYQQSLDQGLQFLIQYYNGEERAKGNILERFSAQQFPDLHSELNLSSLELGDSALYFCASSLGQGAIYGYTFGSGTRLTVV.

This chain connects TRBV21-1 to TRBJ2-2; the D call TRBD2 from the table was never checked on the DNA. TRBV21-1 is annotated as a pseudogene. The CDR3 spans 16 residues. This CDR3 is CASRPLAGSEAGELFF. The CDR3, as DNA: TGTGCCAGCAGACCATTAGCGGGATCCGAGGCCGGGGAGCTGTTTTTT.

This chain connects TRBV30 to TRBJ1-2; tentative D call: TRBD1 (5 bases). V lost 5 bases and J lost 7, with 14 bases in between. Germline V gene data show CDR1 as GTSNPN and CDR2 as SVGIG (reference sequence). The CDR3 is 12 amino acids. The DNA for the CDR3 is TGTGCCTGGCTCAGGGACCCGGGTGGCTACACCTTC. Protein product: CAWLRDPGGYTF. The entire variable domain, with the rest obtained from reference TRBV30 and TRBJ1-2, is as follows: SQTIHQWPATLVQPVGSPLSLECTVEGTSNPNLYWYRQAAGRGLQLLFYSVGIGQISSEVPQNLSASRPQDRQFILSSKKLLLSDSGFYLCAWLRDPGGYTFGSGTRLTVV.

This sequence joins TRBV13 and TRBJ2-4, with D possibly being TRBD2 (6 bases). Germline V gene sequence: CDR1 PRHDT, CDR2 FYEKMQ (reference sequence). The CDR3 runs to 14 residues. Trimming left V 8 bases short and J 0 bases short, with 11 bases between. The DNA of the CDR3 is TGTGCCAGCCGGAAGGGACTAGCCAAAAACATTCAGTACTTC. Translation gives CASRKGLAKNIQYF. Looking up the rest from reference TRBV13 and TRBJ2-4 gives the full variable domain: AAGVIQSPRHLIKEKRETATLKCYPIPRHDTVYWYQQGPGQDPQFLISFYEKMQSDKGSIPDRFSAQQFSDYHSELNMSSLELGDSALYFCASRKGLAKNIQYFGAGTRLSVL.

This clone was detected once. The V gene is TRBV5-1, the J gene TRBJ1-2, with a weak D call TRBD1 (6 bases). The CDR3 runs to 14 residues. Trimming cost V 5 bases and J 0 bases, with 11 bases left between them. Germline-derived CDR1 and CDR2 are SGHRS and YFSETQ. CDR3 amino acids: CASRRDTSNYGYTF. The CDR3 coding sequence is TGCGCCAGCAGGAGGGACACCTCTAACTATGGCTACACCTTC.

The genes are TRBV7-9 and TRBJ1-2; D is unclear. The V end was cut by 5 bases, the J end by 4 bases, with 11 bases between. The germline CDR1 and CDR2 sequences are SEHNR and FQNEAQ (reference sequence). This CDR3 has 13 amino acids. The CDR3 region is CASSRLEGYGYTF. The CDR3 DNA sequence: TGTGCCAGCAGCCGTCTGGAGGGCTATGGCTACACCTTC.

J is TRBJ2-3 and V is TRBV6-5; 7 bases agree with TRBD2. The CDR3 runs to 14 residues. CDR1 and CDR2 (germline): MNHEY, SVGAGI. V gave up 6 bases and J gave up 4 bases; unmatched junction bases: 7. CDR3 amino acids: CASSSRGSADTQYF. In nucleotides, the CDR3 is TGTGCCAGCAGCTCCCGCGGGAGCGCAGATACGCAGTATTTT.

This clone was seen a few times. This chain joins TRBV2 and TRBJ2-1; 11 nucleotides agree with TRBD2. The CDR3 contains 16 residues. V lost 6 bases, J lost 4 bases, and 8 bases stayed unmatched. Per germline, CDR1 SNHLY and CDR2 FYNNEI. The CDR3 DNA reads as TGTGCCAGCAGAGGGACCGGGACTAGCGGATACAATGAGCAGTTCTTC. This sequence encodes CASRGTGTSGYNEQFF.

The chain combines TRBV10-3 with TRBJ1-5, with unresolved D. This CDR3 has 17 residues. Germline assignment: CDR1 ENHRY and CDR2 SYGVKD. V was cut by 0 bases and J by 0 bases, with 12 bases left in between. CDR3 loop: CAISESPTGYSNQPQHF. In nucleotides, the CDR3 is TGTGCCATCAGTGAGTCACCGACGGGATATAGCAATCAGCCCCAGCATTTT.